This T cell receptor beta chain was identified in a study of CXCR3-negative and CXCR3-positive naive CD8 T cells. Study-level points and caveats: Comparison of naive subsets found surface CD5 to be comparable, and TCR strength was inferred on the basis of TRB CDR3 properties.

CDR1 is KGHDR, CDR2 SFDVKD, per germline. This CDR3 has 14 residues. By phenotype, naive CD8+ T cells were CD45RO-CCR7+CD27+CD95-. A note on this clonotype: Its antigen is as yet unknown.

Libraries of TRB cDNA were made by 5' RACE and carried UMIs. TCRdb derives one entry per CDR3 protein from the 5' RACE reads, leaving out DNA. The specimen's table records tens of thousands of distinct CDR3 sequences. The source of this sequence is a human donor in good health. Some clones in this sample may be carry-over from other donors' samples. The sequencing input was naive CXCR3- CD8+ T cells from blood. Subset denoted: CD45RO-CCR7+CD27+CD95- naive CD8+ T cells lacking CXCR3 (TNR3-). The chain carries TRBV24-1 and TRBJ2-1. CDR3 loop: CATSDFLAGNEQFF.